The clone carrying this T cell receptor (beta chain) was counted ten times or more. TCRdb passed the 5' RACE reads through MiXCR, listing each CDR3 protein once. The table includes roughly 51,000 distinct CDR3 sequences, around 6.5% detected once. The CDR3 runs to 13 residues. CDR1 WNHNN and CDR2 SYGVQD come from the germline V gene (reference sequence). V was cut by 3 bases and J by 3 bases, with 8 bases left in between. The sample originates from a study of early T cells in non-severe SARS-CoV-2 infection. This sequence was found in an adult who was a healthcare worker with PCR-confirmed SARS-CoV-2 infection or an uninfected control (not recorded which). This chain connects TRBV10-1 to TRBJ1-2; D call uncertain. Specimen: whole blood, collected at baseline. CDR3 in DNA: TGCGCCAGCAGTGACCGAGTAGACTATGGCTACACCTTC. Its translation: CASSDRVDYGYTF.